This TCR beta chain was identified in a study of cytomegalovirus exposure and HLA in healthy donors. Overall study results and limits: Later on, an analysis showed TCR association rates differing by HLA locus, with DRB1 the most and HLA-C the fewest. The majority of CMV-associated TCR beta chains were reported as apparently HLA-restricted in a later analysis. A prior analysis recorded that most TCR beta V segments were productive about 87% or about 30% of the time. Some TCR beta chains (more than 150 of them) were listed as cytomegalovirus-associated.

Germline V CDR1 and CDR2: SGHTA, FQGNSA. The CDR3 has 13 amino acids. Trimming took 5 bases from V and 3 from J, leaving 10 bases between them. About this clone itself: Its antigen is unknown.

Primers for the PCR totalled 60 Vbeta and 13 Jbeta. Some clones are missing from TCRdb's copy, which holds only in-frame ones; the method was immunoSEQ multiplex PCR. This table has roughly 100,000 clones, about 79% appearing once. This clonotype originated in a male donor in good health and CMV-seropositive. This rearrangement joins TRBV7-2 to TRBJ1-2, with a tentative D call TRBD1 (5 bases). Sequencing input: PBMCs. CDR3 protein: CASSPGGYYGYTF. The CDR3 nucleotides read TGTGCCAGCAGCCCCGGGGGGTACTATGGCTACACCTTC.